The 2 T cell receptor beta chains below come from one sample, sequenced in a study of CD8 T cells in Susac syndrome (dated by TCRdb to between 2017 and 2020). Library preparation used the immunoSEQ multiplex PCR assay. RNA was extracted with the RNeasy kit and roughly 0.45 to 1 ug was reverse transcribed using random hexamers. In TCRdb, the public reads were trimmed at Q25 with fastp and aligned with MiXCR, with productive beta chains retained. When rows share a CDR3 protein, they turn into one entry using the most common DNA and genes. Counted in this sample were some 200,000 distinct CDR3 sequences; roughly nine tenths of them appeared once. The ten largest clones take up roughly 0.087% of the sample. Sequencing was done on a sample of CD4+ T cells from PBMCs. These receptors came from a human donor with Susac syndrome.

This clonotype occurred once. This chain links TRBV5-6 with TRBJ2-6, with D hard to call. Germline V CDR1 and CDR2: SGHDT, YYEEEE. The CDR3 extends over 16 amino acids. Trimming took 0 bases from V and 2 from J, leaving 9 bases between them. This CDR3 is CASSLVSGAGANVLTF. The CDR3 DNA reads as TGTGCCAGCAGCTTGGTATCCGGAGCTGGGGCCAACGTCCTGACTTTC.

The chain uses TRBV7-2 and TRBJ1-3; possible D gene TRBD1, 5 bases. V lost 5 bases and J 4 bases, leaving 12 bases between the germline ends. Germline loops: CDR1 SGHTA, CDR2 FQGNSA. The CDR3 contains 14 residues. This CDR3 is CASSRSSGGNTIYF. The CDR3, as DNA: TGTGCCAGCAGCCGTAGCTCAGGGGGAAACACCATATATTTT.